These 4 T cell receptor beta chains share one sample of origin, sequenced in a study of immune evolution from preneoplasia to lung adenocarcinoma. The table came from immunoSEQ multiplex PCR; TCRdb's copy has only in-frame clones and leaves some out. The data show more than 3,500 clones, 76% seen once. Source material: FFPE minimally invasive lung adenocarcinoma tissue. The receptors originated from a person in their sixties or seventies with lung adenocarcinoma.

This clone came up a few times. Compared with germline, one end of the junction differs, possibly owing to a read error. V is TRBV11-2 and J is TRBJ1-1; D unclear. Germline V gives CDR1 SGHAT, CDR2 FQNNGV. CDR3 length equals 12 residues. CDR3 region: CASSTHEIESFF. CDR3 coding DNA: TGTGCCAGCAGCACCCATGAGATTGAATCTTTCTTT.

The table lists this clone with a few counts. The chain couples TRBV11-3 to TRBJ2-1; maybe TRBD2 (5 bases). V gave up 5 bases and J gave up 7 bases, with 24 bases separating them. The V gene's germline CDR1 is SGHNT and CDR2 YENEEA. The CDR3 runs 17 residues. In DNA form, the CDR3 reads TGTGCCAGCAGCACACCCAGTGGCGGGCTTGGCGTAAATGAGCAGTTCTTC. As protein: CASSTPSGGLGVNEQFF.

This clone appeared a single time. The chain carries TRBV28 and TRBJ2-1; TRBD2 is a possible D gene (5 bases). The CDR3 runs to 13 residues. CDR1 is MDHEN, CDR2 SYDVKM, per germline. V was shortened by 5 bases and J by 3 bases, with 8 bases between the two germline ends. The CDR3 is CASSPRDYNEQFF. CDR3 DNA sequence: TGTGCCAGCAGTCCCCGGGACTACAATGAGCAGTTCTTC. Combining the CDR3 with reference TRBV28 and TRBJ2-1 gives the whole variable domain DVKVTQSSRYLVKRTGEKVFLECVQDMDHENMFWYRQDPGLGLRLIYFSYDVKMKEKGDIPEGYSVSREKKERFSLILESASTNQTSMYLCASSPRDYNEQFFGPGTRLTVL.

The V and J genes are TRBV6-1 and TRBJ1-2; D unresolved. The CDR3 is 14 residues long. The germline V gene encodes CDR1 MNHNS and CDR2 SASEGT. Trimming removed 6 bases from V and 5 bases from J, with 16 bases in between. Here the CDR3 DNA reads TGTGCCAGCAGGCCGGGTCTAGGAGAATATGGCTACACCTTC. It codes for CASRPGLGEYGYTF.